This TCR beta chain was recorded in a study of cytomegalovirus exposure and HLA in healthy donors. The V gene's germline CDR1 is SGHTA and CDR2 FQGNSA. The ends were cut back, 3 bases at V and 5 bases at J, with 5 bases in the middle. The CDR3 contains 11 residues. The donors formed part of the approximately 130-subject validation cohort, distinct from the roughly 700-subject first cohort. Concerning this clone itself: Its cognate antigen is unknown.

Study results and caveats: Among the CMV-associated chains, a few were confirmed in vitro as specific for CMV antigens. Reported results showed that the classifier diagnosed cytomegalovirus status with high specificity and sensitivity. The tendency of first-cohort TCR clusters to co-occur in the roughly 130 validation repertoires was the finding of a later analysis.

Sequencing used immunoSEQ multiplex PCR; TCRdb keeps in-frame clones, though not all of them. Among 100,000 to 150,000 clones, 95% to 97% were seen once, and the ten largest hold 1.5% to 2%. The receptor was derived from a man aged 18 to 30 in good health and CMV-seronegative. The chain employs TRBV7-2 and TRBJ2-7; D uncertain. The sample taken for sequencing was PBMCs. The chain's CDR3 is CASSFLDEQYF. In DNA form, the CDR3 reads TGTGCCAGCAGCTTCCTCGACGAGCAGTACTTC.